One and the same sample provided the 17 T cell receptor beta chains below, sequenced in a study of blood T cell repertoires in COVID-19. Produced via immunoSEQ multiplex PCR; TCRdb's table is partial and in-frame only. The table records some 67,000 clones, around 88% of them present only once. The sequenced sample was peripheral blood. These receptor sequences come from an elderly woman with acute or convalescent COVID-19.

The genes are TRBV10-2 and TRBJ2-1; D gene unclear. The CDR3 totals 13 residues. The V end lost 11 bases, the J end lost 0 bases, and 11 bases lay between the germline ends. Per the germline V gene, CDR1 is WSHSY and CDR2 is SAAADI. The CDR3 here is CAVALSSYNEQFF. The CDR3 DNA follows: TGCGCCGTGGCCTTAAGCTCCTACAATGAGCAGTTCTTC.

The rearrangement links TRBV9 to TRBJ2-2; D remains unclear. Germline-derived CDR1 and CDR2 are SGDLS and YYNGEE. This CDR3 has 13 amino acids. The ends were cut back, 0 bases at V and 5 bases at J, with 5 bases in the middle. CDR3 nucleotides: TGTGCCAGCAGCGTAGTATTAACCGGGGAGCTGTTTTTT. As protein: CASSVVLTGELFF. The variable domain in full, with the rest retrieved from reference TRBV9 and TRBJ2-2, is DSGVTQTPKHLITATGQRVTLRCSPRSGDLSVYWYQQSLDQGLQFLIQYYNGEERAKGNILERFSAQQFPDLHSELNLSSLELGDSALYFCASSVVLTGELFFGEGSRLTVL.

The chain employs TRBV28 and TRBJ1-3, with D unclear. V was trimmed by 6 bases and J by 5 bases, leaving 14 bases between them. Germline V gives CDR1 MDHEN, CDR2 SYDVKM. The CDR3 is made up of 14 amino acids. The CDR3 coding sequence is TGTGCCAGCAGCCGAAGGGAGGTTCGAAACACCATATATTTT. This gives the protein CASSRREVRNTIYF. Full variable domain (missing parts from reference TRBV28 and TRBJ1-3): DVKVTQSSRYLVKRTGEKVFLECVQDMDHENMFWYRQDPGLGLRLIYFSYDVKMKEKGDIPEGYSVSREKKERFSLILESASTNQTSMYLCASSRREVRNTIYFGEGSWLTVV.

The rearrangement links TRBV4-1 to TRBJ2-3, with D unclear. Germline V gives CDR1 MGHRA, CDR2 YSYEKL. Trimming took 0 bases from V and 2 from J, leaving 9 bases between them. This CDR3 region has 15 residues. In DNA form, the CDR3 reads TGCGCCAGCAGCCAAGAGGGCTGGGCCACAGATACGCAGTATTTT. It specifies CASSQEGWATDTQYF.

The J gene is TRBJ2-5, the V gene TRBV6-5; D remains unclear. The ends were cut back, 4 bases at V and 5 bases at J, with 5 bases in the middle. This CDR3 region has 11 residues. Germline CDR1 reads MNHEY; CDR2 reads SVGAGI. CDR3 protein: CASSFVETQYF. CDR3 bases: TGTGCCAGCAGTTTCGTGGAGACCCAGTACTTC.

V usage is TRBV24-1 and J usage is TRBJ1-2; D is undetermined. In germline, CDR1 is KGHDR, CDR2 SFDVKD. The CDR3 is 13 amino acids. The germline V and J ends were trimmed by 6 bases and 8 bases, with 15 bases remaining between them. CDR3 sequence reads: CATSWPRESGYTF. The CDR3 DNA reads as TGTGCCACCAGTTGGCCTCGGGAGAGCGGCTACACCTTC.

The rearrangement uses TRBV28 and TRBJ1-5; a possible D gene is TRBD1 (6 bases). CDR3 length: 13 residues. The V gene's germline CDR1 is MDHEN and CDR2 SYDVKM. The ends were cut back, 4 bases at V and 4 bases at J, with 8 bases in the middle. The CDR3: CASSWGTNQPQHF. The CDR3, as DNA: TGTGCCAGCAGTTGGGGGACAAATCAGCCCCAGCATTTT.

This sequence joins TRBV2 and TRBJ1-4; D remains ambiguous. V was clipped by 5 bases and J by 0 bases, with 10 bases between them. The CDR3 runs to 15 residues. The germline CDR1 and CDR2 sequences are SNHLY and FYNNEI. The CDR3 nucleotides read TGTGCCAGCAGTCGAGAGTTTACAACTAATGAAAAACTGTTTTTT. This encodes CASSREFTTNEKLFF.

V usage is TRBV29-1 and J usage is TRBJ2-5; weak D call: TRBD2 (5 bases). The CDR3 runs 14 residues. V was cut by 6 bases and J by 1 base, with 15 bases left in between. Germline V gene lookup returns CDR1 SQVTM and CDR2 ANQGSEA. The CDR3 protein is CSVRGGQAQETQYF. The CDR3 DNA reads TGCAGCGTCCGGGGTGGGCAGGCCCAAGAGACCCAGTACTTC.

The chain couples TRBV7-8 to TRBJ2-1, with 12 bases matching TRBD2. The junction had 5 bases not matched to a gene; V was cut back by 5 bases and J by 0 bases. The CDR3 runs to 17 residues. Germline V gives CDR1 SGHVS, CDR2 FQNEAQ. The CDR3 DNA reads as TGTGCCAGCAGCATCGGGACTAGCGGGCCCTCCTACAATGAGCAGTTCTTC. Protein: CASSIGTSGPSYNEQFF.

V gene TRBV2 combines with J gene TRBJ1-5, with TRBD1 matching over 9 bases. Germline CDR1 SNHLY, CDR2 FYNNEI. The J segment lost 6 bases and the V segment lost 4 bases, leaving 7 bases of the junction unmatched. This CDR3 spans 15 amino acids. The CDR3 is CASSAGQGMVQPQHF. CDR3 DNA sequence: TGTGCCAGCAGTGCGGGACAGGGAATGGTTCAGCCCCAGCATTTT.

J is TRBJ1-2 and V is TRBV6-6; TRBD1 agrees at 9 bases. CDR3 length: 16 amino acids. J was trimmed by 6 bases and V by 6 bases; bases with no gene match: 14. Germline CDR1 is MNHNY and CDR2 is SVGAGI (reference sequence). CDR3: CASRSSAGTGLNGYTF. CDR3 nucleotides: TGTGCCAGCAGATCGAGCGCCGGGACAGGGCTGAATGGCTACACCTTC.

V is TRBV5-1 and J is TRBJ2-1, with D hard to call. CDR1 is SGHRS and CDR2 is YFSETQ in the germline V gene. Trimming removed 4 bases from V and 6 bases from J, with 17 bases in between. The CDR3 has 15 amino acids. This CDR3 reads CASSRLVTVGNEQFF. The CDR3 DNA sequence: TGCGCCAGCAGCCGTTTAGTAACGGTCGGCAATGAGCAGTTCTTC. The variable domain in full, with the rest retrieved from reference TRBV5-1 and TRBJ2-1, is KAGVTQTPRYLIKTRGQQVTLSCSPISGHRSVSWYQQTPGQGLQFLFEYFSETQRNKGNFPGRFSGRQFSNSRSEMNVSTLELGDSALYLCASSRLVTVGNEQFFGPGTRLTVL.

This clone was picked up one time. V usage is TRBV9 and J usage is TRBJ2-1; D might be TRBD1 (5 bases). This CDR3 contains 15 residues. Germline V CDR1 and CDR2: SGDLS, YYNGEE. V lost 2 bases, J lost 0 bases, and 9 bases lay in between. This chain's CDR3 is CASSVTGNSYNEQFF. In nucleotides, the CDR3 is TGTGCCAGCAGCGTTACAGGAAACTCCTACAATGAGCAGTTCTTC.

The chain joins TRBV10-2 to TRBJ2-3; TRBD2 matches 7 bases. CDR1 is WSHSY and CDR2 is SAAADI in the germline V gene. CDR3 length: 18 amino acids. Germline trimming cut 2 bases from V and 4 bases from J; bases unmatched to any gene: 15. The CDR3 protein is CASSEIRFGGSFADTQYF. CDR3 bases: TGCGCCAGCAGTGAGATCCGTTTTGGCGGGAGTTTTGCAGATACGCAGTATTTT.

A single count supports this clone. This chain joins TRBV7-2 and TRBJ1-2; tentatively, D is TRBD1 (6 bases). The CDR3 is 16 residues long. The V gene lost 2 bases and the J gene lost 6 bases, with 19 bases spanning the gap. Germline V gene data show CDR1 as SGHTA and CDR2 as FQGNSA. The CDR3 spells CASSLRSGGALDGYTF. CDR3 nucleotides: TGTGCCAGCAGCTTAAGGAGTGGGGGGGCGCTGGATGGCTACACCTTC.

This clone was seen only a few times. The chain couples TRBV5-6 to TRBJ2-1; 7 nucleotides agree with TRBD2. CDR1 SGHDT and CDR2 YYEEEE come from the germline V gene. The length of the CDR3 is 18 residues. J was trimmed by 7 bases and V by 2 bases; bases with no gene match: 18. Here the CDR3 reads CASSFGSSGLWGLNEQFF. The CDR3 coding sequence is TGTGCCAGCAGCTTCGGGTCTAGCGGCCTCTGGGGCTTGAATGAGCAGTTCTTC.